This TCR beta chain was sequenced in a study of cytomegalovirus exposure and HLA in healthy donors. PCR employed 60 Vbeta and 13 Jbeta primers. The assay was immunoSEQ multiplex PCR, and TCRdb's table has in-frame clones only and misses some. The top ten clones hold nearly 6% of a sample with around 60,000 clones, more than 75% of them seen once. This CDR3 spans 17 amino acids. CDR1 and CDR2 from the germline V gene are SGHTA and FQGNSA. Between the trimmed V and J ends, which lost 5 bases and 5 bases, there was a span of 24 bases. The origin of this receptor is a male donor in good health and CMV-seronegative. Sequenced: PBMCs. The chain links TRBV7-2 to TRBJ1-1; D may be TRBD1 (5 bases). The chain's CDR3 is CASSRPEGLDLRTEAFF. CDR3 DNA: TGTGCCAGCAGCCGCCCAGAGGGACTGGATTTGAGGACTGAAGCTTTCTTT.